These 19 T cell receptor beta chains originate from one sample sequenced in a study of blood T cell repertoires in COVID-19. Sequencing was performed with immunoSEQ multiplex PCR; in TCRdb, only in-frame clones are kept and a portion is missing. Of around 95,000 clones in the sample, roughly 80% were seen once. The sequencing sample was made of peripheral blood. These receptors came from an elderly woman with acute or convalescent COVID-19.

The chain combines TRBV3-1 (or the pseudogene TRBV3-2) with TRBJ1-6, with D possibly matching TRBD1 (5 bases). The CDR3 loop spans 14 amino acids. Trimming stripped 6 bases from V and 6 bases from J, with 12 bases between. Germline V gene sequence: CDR1 LGHDT, CDR2 YNNKEL (reference sequence). The CDR3 region is CASRSGLGNSPLHF. The CDR3 DNA reads TGTGCCAGCAGGTCAGGGTTGGGTAATTCACCCCTCCACTTT.

The J gene is TRBJ1-1, the V gene TRBV7-2; 7 bases are shared with TRBD1. Germline CDR1 and CDR2: SGHTA and FQGNSA. The CDR3 is 13 residues long. V dropped 1 base and J dropped 8; count of bases not matched to a gene: 4. CDR3 residues: CASSLGQGREAFF. In DNA form, the CDR3 reads TGTGCCAGCAGCTTAGGACAGGGTAGAGAAGCTTTCTTT.

This clone occurred once. The chain has TRBV7-2 and TRBJ1-2; a weak D match, TRBD1 (5 bases). This CDR3 is built from 15 residues. Per the germline V gene, CDR1 is SGHTA and CDR2 is FQGNSA. V was clipped by 4 bases and J by 5 bases, with 17 bases between them. CDR3 protein: CASSWAGASGYGYTF. The CDR3 coding sequence is TGTGCCAGCAGCTGGGCTGGGGCATCTGGGTATGGCTACACCTTC.

This clone was counted a single time. This chain connects TRBV5-1 to TRBJ1-6, with TRBD1 as a possible D gene (5 bases). Between the trimmed V and J ends, which lost 3 bases and 10 bases, there was a span of 11 bases. The CDR3 contains 13 residues. Per germline, CDR1 SGHRS and CDR2 YFSETQ. DNA for the CDR3: TGCGCCAGCAGCTCAGGGTTAGAATCACCCCTCCACTTT. This sequence encodes CASSSGLESPLHF.

The chain is built from TRBV15 and TRBJ1-2; no clear D gene. V lost 0 bases and J lost 8, with 16 bases in between. From germline, CDR1 is LNHNV and CDR2 YYDKDF (reference sequence). The CDR3 totals 15 residues. CDR3 residues: CATSRDQRGSEGYTF. The CDR3 bases are TGTGCCACCAGCAGAGATCAACGTGGGTCGGAGGGCTACACCTTC.

Written as DNA, the CDR3 is TGTGCCAGCAGCTTCGGACAGGGTACCGTTGAGCAGTTCTTC. Translated: CASSFGQGTVEQFF. The chain uses TRBV5-4 and TRBJ2-1, with 8 bases aligning to TRBD1. Per the germline V gene, CDR1 is SGHNT and CDR2 is YYREEE (reference sequence). The V gene end was trimmed by 2 bases and the J gene end by 9 bases; junction bases not matched to a gene: 7. The CDR3 runs 14 residues.

The chain combines TRBV28 with TRBJ2-7, with 10 nucleotides matching TRBD1. Trimming at V came to 5 bases and at J to 4 bases, leaving 5 bases not matched to a gene. CDR3 length: 14 residues. CDR1 and CDR2 from the germline V gene are MDHEN and SYDVKM. DNA of the CDR3: TGTGCCAGCAGTGAGGACAGGGGGAGGTACGAGCAGTACGTC. Protein product: CASSEDRGRYEQYV.

This CDR3 reads CASSTGTGGPTDTQYF. CDR3 DNA sequence: TGCGCCAGCAGCACCGGGACAGGGGGCCCCACAGATACGCAGTATTTT. The rearrangement links TRBV5-1 to TRBJ2-3; 12 bases match TRBD1. Germline V gene lookup returns CDR1 SGHRS and CDR2 YFSETQ. Trimming removed 4 bases from V and 2 bases from J; junction bases left unmatched: 5. CDR3 length equals 16 residues.

The CDR3 loop is CASSQERMSGGGFSNYNYGYTF. The DNA of the CDR3 is TGCGCCAGCAGCCAAGAAAGGATGAGCGGTGGCGGGTTCTCGAATTATAACTATGGCTACACCTTC. This rearrangement joins TRBV4-3 to TRBJ1-2; D not resolved. V shed 0 bases and J shed 1 base, with 30 bases lying between them. CDR1 LGHNA and CDR2 YSLEER come from the germline V gene. This CDR3 is 22 amino acids long.

The genes are TRBV13 and TRBJ2-5; 8 bases map to TRBD1. The CDR3 is 16 residues long. CDR1 and CDR2 from the germline V gene are PRHDT and FYEKMQ (reference sequence). V shed 2 bases and J 0 bases; nucleotides not matched to a gene: 5. The CDR3 sequence: CASSLRETGDQETQYF. In DNA, the CDR3 is TGTGCCAGCAGCTTACGGGAGACAGGGGACCAAGAGACCCAGTACTTC.

This clone occurred a few times. The V call is TRBV7-2, the J call TRBJ1-4, with 7 positions matching TRBD1. CDR1 and CDR2 (germline): SGHTA, FQGNSA. The V gene end was trimmed by 5 bases and the J gene end by 6 bases; junction bases not matched to a gene: 9. This CDR3 spans 15 amino acids. In DNA, the CDR3 is TGTGCCAGCAGCCCTCCCGGGACAGCGTATGAAAAACTGTTTTTT. Translating gives CASSPPGTAYEKLFF.

Details on this clone: The sample holds other DNA sequences that translate to the same CDR3. This chain joins TRBV5-1 and TRBJ1-2, with D maybe TRBD1 (5 bases). Germline V lookup: CDR1 SGHRS, CDR2 YFSETQ. The CDR3 covers 13 residues. V dropped 1 base and J dropped 5 bases, with 9 bases sitting between them. The CDR3 loop is CASSLSGDYGYTF. The CDR3 DNA is TGCGCCAGCAGCTTGTCGGGGGATTATGGCTACACCTTC.

This clone was counted a single time. J is TRBJ2-2 and V is TRBV28, with D possibly TRBD2 on 5 matching bases. Trimming removed 8 bases from V and 0 bases from J, with 7 bases in between. CDR1 and CDR2 (germline): MDHEN, SYDVKM. The CDR3 runs 13 residues. Written as DNA, the CDR3 is TGTGCCAGCGAGGGCGCGAACACCGGGGAGCTGTTTTTT. Residues: CASEGANTGELFF.

CDR3 residues: CASSVDGTGFNSPLHF. CDR3 nucleotides: TGTGCCAGCAGCGTAGATGGGACAGGGTTTAATTCACCCCTCCACTTT. V usage is TRBV9 and J usage is TRBJ1-6, with 9 bases aligning to TRBD1. V was clipped by 0 bases and J by 6 bases; unmatched bases: 4. Germline V gives CDR1 SGDLS, CDR2 YYNGEE. There are 16 residues in the CDR3. Full variable domain (rest looked up from reference TRBV9 and TRBJ1-6): DSGVTQTPKHLITATGQRVTLRCSPRSGDLSVYWYQQSLDQGLQFLIQYYNGEERAKGNILERFSAQQFPDLHSELNLSSLELGDSALYFCASSVDGTGFNSPLHFGNGTRLTVT.

The chain employs TRBV19 and TRBJ1-2, with D uncertain. Trimming cost V 6 bases and J 5 bases, with 19 bases left between them. Germline CDR1 reads LNHDA; CDR2 reads SQIVND (reference sequence). CDR3 length equals 15 residues. CDR3 loop: CASRLFSYGQYGYTF. CDR3 DNA sequence: TGTGCCAGTAGACTATTCTCTTACGGTCAATATGGCTACACCTTC.

The gene calls are TRBV6-5 and TRBJ2-2; tentatively, D is TRBD1 (5 bases). This CDR3 is built from 16 residues. V gave up 0 bases and J gave up 0 bases, with 8 bases separating them. Per germline, CDR1 MNHEY and CDR2 SVGAGI. CDR3 DNA: TGTGCCAGCAGTTACTCCGGCAGGGCGAACACCGGGGAGCTGTTTTTT. It codes for CASSYSGRANTGELFF.

The sample holds a few counts of this clone. The V and J genes are TRBV5-8 and TRBJ1-2; 7 bases fit TRBD1. J gave up 2 bases and V 4 bases, and 8 bases lay outside the gene matches. This CDR3 is 15 amino acids long. Germline CDR1 and CDR2: SGHTS and YDEGEE. This CDR3 reads CASSRGQVVNYGYTF. The CDR3 DNA reads TGTGCCAGCAGCAGAGGACAGGTCGTGAACTATGGCTACACCTTC.

The V gene is TRBV24-1, the J gene TRBJ2-3, with D tentatively TRBD2 (6 bases). The germline CDR1 and CDR2 sequences are KGHDR and SFDVKD. The length of the CDR3 is 14 residues. Trimming removed 0 bases from V and 3 bases from J, with 6 bases in between. CDR3: CATSDLGGTDTQYF. The CDR3 nucleotides are TGTGCCACCAGTGATTTGGGAGGGACAGATACGCAGTATTTT.

The chain combines TRBV19 with TRBJ2-5; TRBD1 aligns across 9 bases. Germline values: CDR1 LNHDA, CDR2 SQIVND (reference sequence). This CDR3 spans 14 amino acids. The J segment lost 0 bases and the V segment lost 5 bases, leaving 1 base of the junction unmatched. The CDR3 here is CASSGQGHQETQYF. In DNA form, the CDR3 reads TGTGCCAGTAGTGGACAGGGGCACCAAGAGACCCAGTACTTC.